The 10 T cell receptor beta chains listed next were all sequenced from one sample in a study of immune characterization of retroperitoneal liposarcoma. TCRdb called the PCR reads again in MiXCR, with one record for every CDR3 protein. The data contain approximately 11,000 distinct CDR3 sequences, 20% to 30% of them singletons. The sample comprised blood. All receptors derive from a male donor with retroperitoneal liposarcoma.

About this clonotype itself: The final CDR3 position lacks the conserved phenylalanine or tryptophan, pointing to a likely read error. It is unclear where the CDR3 begins or ends on the DNA, so no DNA is shown, and the CDR3 is as TCRdb lists it. The chain links TRBV5-1 to TRBJ2-6. The CDR3 has 9 residues if both end residues are counted. Germline values: CDR1 SGHRS, CDR2 YFSETQ. The CDR3 is CASTPGLTS.

This clonotype has only a few counts. The junction shows a germline mismatch at one end, possibly a read error. The chain uses TRBV4-1 and TRBJ2-5; 10 bases are shared with TRBD2. CDR1 MGHRA and CDR2 YSYEKL come from the germline V gene. This CDR3 comprises 15 residues. CDR3 DNA sequence: TGTGCCAGCAGCCAAGAGCGGGGGGGCCAAGAGACCCAGTACTTC. Translating it yields CASSQERGGQETQYF.

This clonotype has more than one count but fewer than ten. The V call is TRBV12-3 or TRBV12-4, the J call TRBJ2-3; no clear D gene. This CDR3 spans 11 amino acids. V dropped 3 bases and J dropped 5 bases, with 3 bases sitting between them. The CDR3 loop is CASSFGDTQYF. CDR3 bases: TGTGCCAGCAGTTTTGGAGATACGCAGTATTTT.

V gene TRBV7-8 combines with J gene TRBJ2-3; TRBD2 is a possible D gene (5 bases). V gave up 3 bases and J gave up 2 bases, with 6 bases separating them. CDR1 is SGHVS, CDR2 FQNEAQ, per germline. The CDR3 sequence is 13 residues long. CDR3 in DNA: TGTGCCAGCAGCTTTAGCGTCACAGATACGCAGTATTTT. Amino acids: CASSFSVTDTQYF.

This clonotype was observed a handful of times. CDR3 sequence reads: CASSEGGGQAFF. The DNA for the CDR3 is TGTGCCAGCAGTGAAGGTGGGGGACAAGCTTTCTTT. The chain has TRBV25-1 and TRBJ1-1; TRBD1 is a possible D gene (5 bases). The CDR3 totals 12 residues. Trimming stripped 2 bases from V and 9 bases from J, with 10 bases between. Germline values: CDR1 MGHDK, CDR2 SYGVNS.

This clonotype was found a few times. The gene calls are TRBV6-1 and TRBJ1-5; D is ambiguous. Germline CDR1 and CDR2: MNHNS and SASEGT. Trimming left V 6 bases short and J 5 bases short, with 17 bases between. This CDR3 has 15 amino acids. As DNA, the CDR3 is TGTGCCAGCAGCTCGAGGGCCCTTCAACATCAGCCCCAGCATTTT. Its protein is CASSSRALQHQPQHF.

The chain is built from TRBV12-3 or TRBV12-4 and TRBJ1-4; no clear D. This CDR3 is 14 amino acids long. The ends were cut back, 6 bases at V and 8 bases at J, with 16 bases in the middle. CDR3 region: CASSRTSLREKLFF. The CDR3 DNA reads as TGTGCCAGCAGCCGTACAAGCTTAAGAGAAAAACTGTTTTTT.

The chain uses TRBV5-1 and TRBJ1-2, with unresolved D. The CDR3 contains 13 residues. The V end was cut by 0 bases, the J end by 0 bases, with 3 bases between. Germline V gene data show CDR1 as SGHRS and CDR2 as YFSETQ. The CDR3, as DNA: TGCGCCAGCAGCTTGGATACTAACTATGGCTACACCTTC. Protein sequence: CASSLDTNYGYTF.

DNA for the CDR3: TGTGCCAGCAGTGAAATGGGGGGGAGGCAGCCCCAGCATTTT. This sequence encodes CASSEMGGRQPQHF. The chain carries TRBV6-1 and TRBJ1-5, with a weak D call TRBD1 (5 bases). CDR1 is MNHNS and CDR2 is SASEGT in the germline V gene. V was cut by 2 bases and J by 7 bases, with 12 bases left in between. This CDR3 contains 14 residues.

This clonotype was observed a single time. The V gene is TRBV6-5, the J gene TRBJ1-5, with 7 nucleotides matching TRBD1. Germline V gene data show CDR1 as MNHEY and CDR2 as SVGAGI. V dropped 7 bases and J dropped 5; count of bases not matched to a gene: 14. This CDR3 is 16 amino acids long. The CDR3 here is CASIARRWQGDQPQHF. CDR3 bases: TGTGCCAGCATTGCTCGAAGGTGGCAGGGGGATCAGCCCCAGCATTTT.